The 20 T cell receptor beta chains below all came from one sample that was sequenced in a study of blood T cell repertoires in COVID-19. Repertoires were generated with immunoSEQ multiplex PCR, while TCRdb's copy carries only in-frame clones and drops some. The table has under 45,000 clones, 65% to 90% seen once. The sequencing sample was made of peripheral blood. These receptors were taken from a man aged 35-49 years with active COVID-19.

This chain joins TRBV27 and TRBJ2-2, with D tentatively TRBD1 (6 bases). V was clipped by 6 bases and J by 2 bases, with 13 bases between them. The CDR3 covers 15 residues. CDR1 and CDR2 from the germline V gene are MNHEY and SMNVEV (reference sequence). CDR3 bases: TGTGCCAGCAGGTACACAGGGTCCAACACCGGGGAGCTGTTTTTT. Protein sequence: CASRYTGSNTGELFF.

The J gene is TRBJ1-5, the V gene TRBV28, with 8 nucleotides matching TRBD1. V shed 6 bases and J 7 bases; nucleotides not matched to a gene: 11. Per germline, CDR1 MDHEN and CDR2 SYDVKM. The CDR3 runs to 15 residues. The CDR3 loop reads CASSSSGGQPQPQHF. The CDR3 DNA follows: TGTGCCAGCAGCTCATCAGGGGGCCAGCCCCAGCCCCAGCATTTT.

The rearrangement joins TRBV3-1 (or the pseudogene TRBV3-2) to TRBJ2-2; 7 bases map to TRBD2. Germline CDR1 and CDR2: LGHDT and YNNKEL (reference sequence). V was clipped by 0 bases and J by 6 bases; unmatched bases: 10. This CDR3 has 17 amino acids. The CDR3 region is CASSQDDWREIAGELFF. CDR3 nucleotide sequence: TGTGCCAGCAGCCAAGATGATTGGCGGGAGATCGCCGGGGAGCTGTTTTTT.

The chain employs TRBV4-1 and TRBJ2-7; 11 positions agree with TRBD2. In germline, CDR1 is MGHRA, CDR2 YSYEKL. This CDR3 spans 15 amino acids. After removal of 4 bases from V and 1 base from J, the junction contained 3 bases not matched to a gene. As DNA, the CDR3 is TGCGCCAGCAGCCTCCGACTAGCGGGATCCTACGAGCAGTACTTC. It translates to CASSLRLAGSYEQYF.

The chain links TRBV9 to TRBJ2-1; maybe TRBD1 (7 bases). V was trimmed by 3 bases and J by 3 bases, leaving 16 bases between them. The CDR3 is 16 amino acids. Germline V gene sequence: CDR1 SGDLS, CDR2 YYNGEE. The CDR3 DNA follows: TGTGCCAGCAGCGCCCCGTCAGGGGGGAGCTACAATGAGCAGTTCTTC. Amino acids: CASSAPSGGSYNEQFF.

The chain links TRBV11-3 to TRBJ2-1; TRBD2 aligns across 11 bases. Germline-derived CDR1 and CDR2 are SGHNT and YENEEA. CDR3 length equals 16 residues. Trimming removed 5 bases from V and 7 bases from J; junction bases left unmatched: 10. The CDR3 region has the DNA TGTGCCAGCAGCGGGATTAGCGGGAGGGCCGGGAATGAGCAGTTCTTC. It encodes CASSGISGRAGNEQFF.

This clone was seen a handful of times. J is TRBJ2-7 and V is TRBV28; 7 positions agree with TRBD1. In germline, CDR1 is MDHEN, CDR2 SYDVKM. CDR3 length: 15 residues. Trimming at V came to 6 bases and at J to 4 bases, leaving 12 bases not matched to a gene. The CDR3 sequence is CASRYGRGGAYEQYF. The DNA for the CDR3 is TGTGCCAGCAGGTACGGAAGAGGGGGCGCGTACGAGCAGTACTTC.

The J gene is TRBJ2-6, the V gene TRBV9; 12 bases fit TRBD1. This CDR3 is built from 18 residues. Germline values: CDR1 SGDLS, CDR2 YYNGEE. J lost 1 base, V lost 3 bases, and 5 bases had no gene match. In DNA, the CDR3 is TGTGCCAGCAGCGCGGGACAGGGGGCCTTTTCTGGGGCCAACGTCCTGACTTTC. Translated: CASSAGQGAFSGANVLTF.

This rearrangement joins TRBV12-3 or TRBV12-4 to TRBJ1-5; D not resolved. Between the trimmed V and J ends, which lost 8 bases and 0 bases, there was a span of 8 bases. This CDR3 has 13 amino acids. The CDR3 is CASCGDSNQPQHF. The CDR3 nucleotides read TGTGCCAGCTGCGGCGATAGCAATCAGCCCCAGCATTTT.

This chain joins TRBV28 and TRBJ2-3; TRBD2 agrees at 9 bases. The trim removed 5 bases at V and 6 bases at J, leaving 15 bases unmatched. The germline gives CDR1 MDHEN, CDR2 SYDVKM. The CDR3 contains 17 residues. In nucleotides, the CDR3 is TGTGCCAGCAGTCCCCCGACTAGCGGAGCGGGGGTGGATACGCAGTATTTT. Translated, it gives CASSPPTSGAGVDTQYF.

The chain combines TRBV15 with TRBJ1-2, with TRBD1 matching 7 bases. Germline V gene lookup returns CDR1 LNHNV and CDR2 YYDKDF (reference sequence). There are 15 residues in the CDR3. After removal of 1 base from V and 4 bases from J, the junction contained 6 bases not matched to a gene. In nucleotides, the CDR3 is TGTGCCACCAGCAGAGGACAGGGTAGAGGCTATGGCTACACCTTC. Its protein product is CATSRGQGRGYGYTF.

V usage is TRBV6-5 and J usage is TRBJ1-2; D call uncertain. Trimming cost V 0 bases and J 8 bases, with 16 bases left between them. Looked up from germline, CDR1 is MNHEY and CDR2 is SVGAGI. The CDR3 sequence is 15 residues long. The chain's CDR3 is CASSYSRTNLGGYTF. The CDR3 bases are TGTGCCAGCAGTTACTCGAGGACTAACCTGGGAGGCTACACCTTC.

The chain has TRBV11-3 and TRBJ2-1; 8 bases agree with TRBD1. Trimming at V came to 1 base and at J to 5 bases, leaving 4 bases not matched to a gene. The CDR3 contains 15 residues. CDR1 is SGHNT and CDR2 is YENEEA in the germline V gene. This CDR3 reads CASSLGQGNHNEQFF. The CDR3 nucleotides are TGTGCCAGCAGCTTAGGACAGGGGAACCACAATGAGCAGTTCTTC.

This chain connects TRBV5-1 to TRBJ2-1; maybe TRBD1 (6 bases). Germline CDR1 and CDR2: SGHRS and YFSETQ. V gave up 3 bases and J gave up 2 bases, with 15 bases separating them. This CDR3 spans 16 amino acids. As DNA, the CDR3 is TGCGCCAGCAGCTCCCCTAGACAGGACCCCTACAATGAGCAGTTCTTC. Residues: CASSSPRQDPYNEQFF.

Here the CDR3 reads CASTRRKAGEVVWNEQFF. CDR3 bases: TGCGCCAGCACTCGAAGGAAGGCGGGAGAGGTCGTATGGAATGAGCAGTTCTTC. The chain carries TRBV5-1 and TRBJ2-1; TRBD2 matches at 7 bases. There are 18 residues in the CDR3. Germline V gives CDR1 SGHRS, CDR2 YFSETQ. V lost 6 bases to trimming and J lost 7 bases; unmatched junction nucleotides: 22.

J is TRBJ1-4 and V is TRBV3-1 (or the pseudogene TRBV3-2), with 10 bases aligning to TRBD1. V gave up 1 base and J gave up 4 bases; unmatched junction bases: 3. CDR1 and CDR2 from the germline V gene are LGHDT and YNNKEL (reference sequence). This CDR3 spans 16 amino acids. CDR3 loop: CASSQARTGGNEKLFF. The CDR3 DNA is TGTGCCAGCAGCCAAGCCCGGACAGGGGGTAATGAAAAACTGTTTTTT.

The V call is TRBV6-5, the J call TRBJ1-2; a weak D match, TRBD1 (5 bases). V gave up 2 bases and J gave up 6 bases, with 16 bases separating them. CDR3 size: 15 residues. Germline-derived CDR1 and CDR2 are MNHEY and SVGAGI. The CDR3 DNA is TGTGCCAGCAGTTACCCCCCGGGGGGGGACCATGGCTACACCTTC. It codes for CASSYPPGGDHGYTF.

The chain employs TRBV19 and TRBJ2-3; 9 bases are a match to TRBD2. CDR1 is LNHDA, CDR2 SQIVND, per germline (reference sequence). This CDR3 spans 15 amino acids. With V trimmed by 3 bases and J by 3 bases, 4 bases remained unmatched. This chain's CDR3 is CASSISGRTTDTQYF. DNA for the CDR3: TGTGCCAGTAGTATTAGCGGGAGAACAACAGATACGCAGTATTTT.

This sequence joins TRBV7-9 and TRBJ1-3, with D tentatively TRBD1 (5 bases). The length of the CDR3 is 17 residues. The germline V gene has CDR1 SEHNR and CDR2 FQNEAQ (reference sequence). Deletions cut 3 bases from V and 0 bases from J, with 15 bases between. The CDR3: CASSFFFDSSSGNTIYF. The CDR3 DNA is TGTGCCAGCAGCTTCTTTTTCGACAGTAGCTCTGGAAACACCATATATTTT. Looking up the rest from reference TRBV7-9 and TRBJ1-3 gives the full variable domain: DTGVSQNPRHKITKRGQNVTFRCDPISEHNRLYWYRQTLGQGPEFLTYFQNEAQLEKSRLLSDRFSAERPKGSFSTLEIQRTEQGDSAMYLCASSFFFDSSSGNTIYFGEGSWLTVV.

This sequence joins TRBV10-1 and TRBJ2-3, with TRBD2 identical over 10 bases. CDR3 length: 15 amino acids. V gave up 2 bases and J gave up 1 base; unmatched junction bases: 0. Germline loops: CDR1 WNHNN, CDR2 SYGVQD (reference sequence). CDR3 amino acids: CASSELAGGTDTQYF. CDR3 in DNA: TGCGCCAGCAGTGAGCTAGCGGGAGGCACAGATACGCAGTATTTT.